The rows below give T cell receptor beta chains drawn from one sample of a study of graft-versus-host responses after intestinal transplantation. Clones were sequenced by immunoSEQ multiplex PCR, and TCRdb holds only the in-frame ones, with some missing. The sample shows 9,500 to 15,000 clones, about 94% of them seen only once. The sample here was PBMCs, taken around 3.5 months after intestinal transplant. The receptor set was obtained from a human patient who received an intestinal transplant, so some T cells may come from the graft donor. Each CDR3 is given with its conserved first and last residue. D genes are given only for firm matches.

D gene,V gene,CDR3 protein
NA,TRBV27,CASSSLFTGRTDTQYF
NA,TRBV27,CASSLGPHQYF
NA,TRBV29-1,CSVEDREGLLYGYTF
NA,TRBV9,CASSVGRGAYEQYF
TRBD2,TRBV12-5,CASGESGTSGPSPYEQYF
NA,TRBV6-6,CASSYSGGEKLFF
NA,TRBV15,CATSRDIRQGGLYGYTF
NA,TRBV9,CASSAGTIGTGELFF
NA,TRBV19,CASSPSGFEYYEQYF
TRBD1,TRBV19,CASSHQGAGSLEQYF
TRBD2,TRBV27,CASSLRLAGGREEFF
NA,TRBV30,CAWGFDPDSYEQYF
TRBD1,TRBV28,CASSLQGARLAFF
TRBD1,TRBV7-8,CASSLGNRGPDYGYTF
NA,TRBV20-1,CSARWMNEQFF
TRBD1,TRBV6-1,CATTRDRAYNEQFF
NA,TRBV5-4,CASSPEVGGSYNEQFF
NA,TRBV9,CASSVGQSPYNEQFF